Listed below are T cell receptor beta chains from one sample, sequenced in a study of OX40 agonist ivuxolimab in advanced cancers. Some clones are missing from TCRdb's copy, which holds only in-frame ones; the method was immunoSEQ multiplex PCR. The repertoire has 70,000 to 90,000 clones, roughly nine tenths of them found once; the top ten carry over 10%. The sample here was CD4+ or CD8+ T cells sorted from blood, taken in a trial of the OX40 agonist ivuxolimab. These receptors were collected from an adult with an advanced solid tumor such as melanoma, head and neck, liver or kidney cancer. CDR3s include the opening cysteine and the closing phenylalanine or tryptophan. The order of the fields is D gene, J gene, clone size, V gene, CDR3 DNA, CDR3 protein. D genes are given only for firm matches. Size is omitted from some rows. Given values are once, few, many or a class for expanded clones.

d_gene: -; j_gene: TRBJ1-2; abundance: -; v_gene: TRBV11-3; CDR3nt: TGTGCCAGCAGCTTCAGGGGCGTCCCTAACTATGGCTACACCTTC; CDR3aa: CASSFRGVPNYGYTF
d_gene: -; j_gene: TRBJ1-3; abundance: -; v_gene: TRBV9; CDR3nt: TGTGCCAGCAGCGTAAACCCCGGACCTAGCTCTGGAAACACCATATATTTT; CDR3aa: CASSVNPGPSSGNTIYF
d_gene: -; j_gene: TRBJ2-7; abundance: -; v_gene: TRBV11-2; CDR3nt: TGTGCCAGCAGCTTAGTGGGAACGCAGTACTTC; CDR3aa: CASSLVGTQYF
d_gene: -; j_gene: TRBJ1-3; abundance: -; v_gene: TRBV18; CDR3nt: TGTGCCAGCTCACCGGCGGTTCCCGGTGGAAACACCATATATTTT; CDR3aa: CASSPAVPGGNTIYF
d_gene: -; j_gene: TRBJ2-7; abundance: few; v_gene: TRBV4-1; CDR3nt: TGCGCCAGCAGCCATGACTCACCCGAGCAGTACTTC; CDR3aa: CASSHDSPEQYF
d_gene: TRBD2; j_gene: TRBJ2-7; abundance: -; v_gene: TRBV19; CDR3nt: TGTGCCAGTAGCTTAGCGGGAGGTACCTACGAGCAGTACTTC; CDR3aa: CASSLAGGTYEQYF
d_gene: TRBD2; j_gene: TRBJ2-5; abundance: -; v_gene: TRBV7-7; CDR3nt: TGTGCTAGCAGGCCCCAACTAGCGGGAGAGACCCAGTACTTC; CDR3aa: CASRPQLAGETQYF
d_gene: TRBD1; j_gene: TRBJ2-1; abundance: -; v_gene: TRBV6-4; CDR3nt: TGTGCCAGTTCCCGACAGGGGGATAACAATGAGCAGTTCTTC; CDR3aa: CASSRQGDNNEQFF
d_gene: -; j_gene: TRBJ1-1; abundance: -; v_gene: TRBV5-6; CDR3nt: TGTGCCAGCAGCTTCGTAGGGGGCACTGAAGCTTTCTTT; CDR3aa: CASSFVGGTEAFF
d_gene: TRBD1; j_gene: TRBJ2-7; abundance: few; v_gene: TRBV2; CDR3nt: TGTGCCAGCAGAGCTGGACAGGCGTCCTACGAGCAGTACTTC; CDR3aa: CASRAGQASYEQYF
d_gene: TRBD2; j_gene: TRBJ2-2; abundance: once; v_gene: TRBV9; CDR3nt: TGTGCCAGCAGCACCCAGCGGGAGAGGGTCACCGGGGAGCTGTTTTTT; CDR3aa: CASSTQRERVTGELFF
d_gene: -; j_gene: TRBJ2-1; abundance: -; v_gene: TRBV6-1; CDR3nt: TGTGCCAGCAGTGACCGGGACAACAATGAGCAGTTCTTC; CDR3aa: CASSDRDNNEQFF
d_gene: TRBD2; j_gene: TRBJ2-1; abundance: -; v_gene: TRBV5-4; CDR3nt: TGTGCCAGCAGCGTAAGCGGGACCGGCTCCTACAATGAGCAGTTCTTC; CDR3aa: CASSVSGTGSYNEQFF
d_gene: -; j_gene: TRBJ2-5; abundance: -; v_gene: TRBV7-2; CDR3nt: TGTGCCAGCAGCTTAGTGGCGGGCCACCAAGAGACCCAGTACTTC; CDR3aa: CASSLVAGHQETQYF
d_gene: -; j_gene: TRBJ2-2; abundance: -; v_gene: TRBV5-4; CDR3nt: TGTGCCAGCAGCTTGGAGCGGGTGGGGGAGCTGTTTTTT; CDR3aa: CASSLERVGELFF
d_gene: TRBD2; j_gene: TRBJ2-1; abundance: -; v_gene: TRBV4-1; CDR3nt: TGCGCCAGCCGTACTAGCGGGAGCTCCTACAATGAGCAGTTCTTC; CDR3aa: CASRTSGSSYNEQFF
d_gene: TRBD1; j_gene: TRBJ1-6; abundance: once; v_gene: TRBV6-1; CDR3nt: TGTGCCAGCATGGACAGGGAAGGTTCACCCCTCCACTTT; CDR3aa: CASMDREGSPLHF
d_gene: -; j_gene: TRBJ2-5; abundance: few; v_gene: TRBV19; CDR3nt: TGTGCCAGTAGTATGTCCAGGGTAGAAGAGACCCAGTACTTC; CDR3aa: CASSMSRVEETQYF
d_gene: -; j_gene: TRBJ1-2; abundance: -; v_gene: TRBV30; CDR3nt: TGTGCCTGGAGTTTCCCTCGGGGCCACTATGGCTACACCTTC; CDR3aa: CAWSFPRGHYGYTF
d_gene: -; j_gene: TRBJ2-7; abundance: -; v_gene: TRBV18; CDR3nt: TGTGCCAGCTCACTGGACAGAGTAGACGAGCAGTACTTC; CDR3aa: CASSLDRVDEQYF
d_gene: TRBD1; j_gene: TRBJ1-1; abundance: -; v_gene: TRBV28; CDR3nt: TGTGCCAGCAGTTCCACAGGGGTCGCCACTGAAGCTTTCTTT; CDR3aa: CASSSTGVATEAFF
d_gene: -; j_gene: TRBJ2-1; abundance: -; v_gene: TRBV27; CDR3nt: TGTGCCAGCAGTTTATCGCCAGCGAGGAGCTCCTACAATGAGCAGTTCTTC; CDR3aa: CASSLSPARSSYNEQFF
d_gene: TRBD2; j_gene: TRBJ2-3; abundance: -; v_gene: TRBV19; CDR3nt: TGTGCCAGTAGTATGGGAGCGGGAGGGCCGAGGGATACGCAGTATTTT; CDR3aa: CASSMGAGGPRDTQYF
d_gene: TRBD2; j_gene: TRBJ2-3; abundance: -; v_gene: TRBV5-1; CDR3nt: TGCGCCAGCAGCCCCGGACTAGCGGGATCAGATACGCAGTATTTT; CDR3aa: CASSPGLAGSDTQYF
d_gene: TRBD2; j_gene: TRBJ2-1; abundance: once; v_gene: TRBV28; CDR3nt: TGTGCCAGCAGTTGGACTAGCGGAGTGGGGAATGAGCAGTTCTTC; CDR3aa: CASSWTSGVGNEQFF
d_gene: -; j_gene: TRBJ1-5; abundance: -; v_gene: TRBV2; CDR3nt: TGTGCCAGCGGGGAGGAAGGGGACCAGCCCCAGCATTTT; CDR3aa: CASGEEGDQPQHF